The 24 T cell receptor beta chains below come from one sample, sequenced in a study of shared clonotypes between healthy human individuals. Measured with immunoSEQ multiplex PCR; TCRdb has only the in-frame clones, and not every one. Among 2 million to 2.5 million clones listed, nearly 97% were seen once. The sequencing input was naive CD4+ T cells sorted from blood. The sample's subset: CD45RA+ positively selected. Every receptor here comes from a man between 18 and 35 years old in good health.

The J gene is TRBJ2-7, the V gene TRBV18; D is possibly TRBD2 (5 bases). Trimming removed 3 bases from V and 6 bases from J, with 15 bases in between. In germline, CDR1 is KGHSH, CDR2 LQKENI. The CDR3 is made up of 14 amino acids. As DNA, the CDR3 is TGTGCCAGCTCACCCTCCGGGATCGCAGGCGAGCAGTACTTC. Encoded protein: CASSPSGIAGEQYF.

V is TRBV11-2 and J is TRBJ1-5, with D hard to call. The V end lost 5 bases, the J end lost 1 base, and 12 bases lay between the germline ends. Germline loops: CDR1 SGHAT, CDR2 FQNNGV. This CDR3 is built from 15 residues. For the CDR3, the DNA is TGTGCCAGCAGCCCCGGGGTGTCGAGCAATCAGCCCCAGCATTTT. Its translation: CASSPGVSSNQPQHF.

V usage is TRBV5-1 and J usage is TRBJ2-1; possibly TRBD2 for D (6 bases). CDR1 is SGHRS, CDR2 YFSETQ, per germline. The CDR3 runs 15 residues. The V gene lost 2 bases and the J gene lost 6 bases, with 15 bases spanning the gap. The CDR3: CASSFGGAAVNEQFF. The CDR3 DNA follows: TGCGCCAGCAGCTTTGGAGGGGCAGCCGTCAATGAGCAGTTCTTC.

V is TRBV7-2 and J is TRBJ2-5; 14 positions agree with TRBD2. The CDR3 extends over 18 amino acids. Trimming took 2 bases from V and 2 from J; bases not matched to a gene: 7. CDR1 SGHTA and CDR2 FQGNSA come from the germline V gene. For the CDR3, the DNA is TGTGCCAGCAGCTTATGGACTAGCGGGAGGTGGGGACAAGAGACCCAGTACTTC. Its translation: CASSLWTSGRWGQETQYF.

V is TRBV7-9 and J is TRBJ1-1, with D maybe TRBD1 (6 bases). V was clipped by 1 base and J by 1 base, with 13 bases between them. This CDR3 spans 16 amino acids. Germline CDR1 is SEHNR and CDR2 is FQNEAQ (reference sequence). The CDR3: CASSLVTGAPNTEAFF. CDR3 DNA sequence: TGTGCCAGCAGCTTAGTGACGGGGGCGCCGAACACTGAAGCTTTCTTT.

Concerning this clone itself: Other DNA sequences in this specimen translate into the identical CDR3. The V call is TRBV6-5, the J call TRBJ2-3; unclear D gene. Germline CDR1 reads MNHEY; CDR2 reads SVGAGI. The V end lost 5 bases, the J end lost 4 bases, and 7 bases lay between the germline ends. This CDR3 contains 12 residues. The DNA for the CDR3 is TGTGCCAGCAGTAGAAGAGCAGATACGCAGTATTTT. This gives the protein CASSRRADTQYF.

J is TRBJ2-7 and V is TRBV6-4, with D hard to call. This CDR3 is built from 10 residues. V was cut by 7 bases and J by 5 bases, with 6 bases left in between. Germline V gene sequence: CDR1 MRHNA, CDR2 SNTAGT. In nucleotides, the CDR3 is TGTGCCAGCACGGGTGACGAGCAGTACTTC. Amino acids: CASTGDEQYF.

The chain links TRBV6-1 to TRBJ2-5, with D unclear. Germline CDR1 MNHNS, CDR2 SASEGT. The CDR3 runs to 14 residues. Trimming left V 2 bases short and J 7 bases short, with 14 bases between. CDR3 coding DNA: TGTGCCAGCAGTGAATTCCCATTGGGTGGGACCCAGTACTTC. This codes for CASSEFPLGGTQYF.

V gene TRBV29-1 combines with J gene TRBJ1-2; TRBD1 matches 7 bases. Germline V gene sequence: CDR1 SQVTM, CDR2 ANQGSEA. Unmatched junction bases numbered 6, after V lost 4 bases and J lost 4 bases. This CDR3 region has 13 residues. This chain's CDR3 is CSVVPGQFYGYTF. The CDR3, as DNA: TGCAGCGTTGTACCGGGACAGTTCTATGGCTACACCTTC. Full variable domain (missing parts from reference TRBV29-1 and TRBJ1-2): SAVISQKPSRDICQRGTSLTIQCQVDSQVTMMFWYRQQPGQSLTLIATANQGSEATYESGFVIDKFPISRPNLTFSTLTVSNMSPEDSSIYLCSVVPGQFYGYTFGSGTRLTVV.

V and J are TRBV27 and TRBJ1-5; 8 bases are a match to TRBD1. V was pared by 8 bases and J by 1 base, with 19 bases of the junction left unmatched. CDR1 MNHEY and CDR2 SMNVEV come from the germline V gene (reference sequence). The CDR3 covers 19 residues. Here the CDR3 reads CASQIRGTGSDYSNQPQHF. CDR3 in DNA: TGTGCCAGCCAAATTAGGGGGACAGGATCCGATTACAGCAATCAGCCCCAGCATTTT.

Only one count was recorded for this clone. The chain carries TRBV19 and TRBJ2-1; 14 bases agree with TRBD2. Germline V gene data show CDR1 as LNHDA and CDR2 as SQIVND (reference sequence). The CDR3 totals 16 residues. J was trimmed by 8 bases and V by 5 bases; bases with no gene match: 8. CDR3 sequence: CASSSRTSGRRYEQFF. DNA of the CDR3: TGTGCCAGTAGTTCCCGGACTAGCGGGAGGCGGTATGAGCAGTTCTTC.

This clone showed up just once. This chain connects TRBV5-4 to TRBJ2-3, with TRBD2 identical over 7 bases. CDR1 SGHNT and CDR2 YYREEE come from the germline V gene (reference sequence). Unmatched junction bases numbered 11, after V lost 4 bases and J lost 0 bases. The CDR3 runs 17 residues. The CDR3 region has the DNA TGTGCCAGCAGCCCCCCAGGGCGGGGGTCTAGCACAGATACGCAGTATTTT. It is translated as CASSPPGRGSSTDTQYF. The whole variable domain, filled in from reference TRBV5-4 and TRBJ2-3, reads ETGVTQSPTHLIKTRGQQVTLRCSSQSGHNTVSWYQQALGQGPQFIFQYYREEENGRGNFPPRFSGLQFPNYSSELNVNALELDDSALYLCASSPPGRGSSTDTQYFGPGTRLTVL.

This rearrangement joins TRBV5-1 to TRBJ2-1; D is ambiguous. The V gene lost 3 bases and the J gene lost 6 bases, with 13 bases spanning the gap. This CDR3 is built from 14 residues. Germline V gives CDR1 SGHRS, CDR2 YFSETQ. The CDR3 DNA reads TGCGCCAGCAGCTCCCGGACCGTCGTCAATGAGCAGTTCTTC. Translated, it gives CASSSRTVVNEQFF.

This rearrangement joins TRBV7-2 to TRBJ2-5; D call uncertain. V was trimmed by 5 bases and J by 5 bases, leaving 12 bases between them. The CDR3 consists of 13 residues. CDR1 is SGHTA, CDR2 FQGNSA, per germline. The CDR3 coding sequence is TGTGCCAGCAGCCTCACGAGTTGGGAGACCCAGTACTTC. Translating it yields CASSLTSWETQYF.

The chain employs TRBV5-4 and TRBJ2-5, with D uncertain. This CDR3 comprises 13 residues. Trimming removed 5 bases from V and 5 bases from J, with 13 bases in between. Germline V gene data show CDR1 as SGHNT and CDR2 as YYREEE (reference sequence). CDR3 bases: TGTGCCAGCAGATCCGGACCAGCGGAGACCCAGTACTTC. As protein: CASRSGPAETQYF. The full variable domain, its missing parts supplied by reference TRBV5-4 and TRBJ2-5, is ETGVTQSPTHLIKTRGQQVTLRCSSQSGHNTVSWYQQALGQGPQFIFQYYREEENGRGNFPPRFSGLQFPNYSSELNVNALELDDSALYLCASRSGPAETQYFGPGTRLLVL.

The count of this clone is one. The chain couples TRBV5-1 to TRBJ1-2; weak D call: TRBD1 (5 bases). Per germline, CDR1 SGHRS and CDR2 YFSETQ. V was shortened by 0 bases and J by 7 bases, with 13 bases between the two germline ends. This CDR3 is 14 amino acids long. The CDR3 coding sequence is TGCGCCAGCAGCTTGGGGACAACCCCGAGTGGCTACACCTTC. This encodes CASSLGTTPSGYTF.

Of note for this clone: This sample includes further DNA sequences coding for the same CDR3. The chain joins TRBV2 to TRBJ1-6; 7 bases agree with TRBD1. Unmatched junction bases numbered 5, after V lost 3 bases and J lost 9 bases. The CDR3 runs to 14 residues. Germline lookup yields CDR1 SNHLY and CDR2 FYNNEI. CDR3 in amino acids: CASSEQGVSSPLHF. The CDR3 coding sequence is TGTGCCAGCAGTGAGCAGGGGGTATCTTCACCCCTCCACTTT.

V is TRBV4-2 and J is TRBJ2-2, with D possibly TRBD2 on 5 matching bases. With 2 bases removed from V and 3 bases from J, the gap between germline ends came to 7 bases. The CDR3 runs to 14 residues. The germline V gene encodes CDR1 LGHNA and CDR2 YNFKEQ. The CDR3 protein is CASSQLAHTGELFF. CDR3 DNA: TGTGCCAGCAGCCAACTAGCCCACACCGGGGAGCTGTTTTTT.

In this sample, this clone turned up a few times. V is TRBV5-1 and J is TRBJ1-1; 8 nucleotides line up with TRBD1. Germline CDR1 reads SGHRS; CDR2 reads YFSETQ. This CDR3 is 18 amino acids long. V dropped 0 bases and J dropped 0; count of bases not matched to a gene: 10. CDR3 DNA sequence: TGCGCCAGCAGCTTGGACAGGGGGGTTCCAAACATGAACACTGAAGCTTTCTTT. As protein: CASSLDRGVPNMNTEAFF.

The chain is built from TRBV25-1 and TRBJ1-3; D possibly corresponds to TRBD1 (5 bases). CDR1 and CDR2 from the germline V gene are MGHDK and SYGVNS. V gave up 7 bases and J gave up 0 bases, with 10 bases separating them. The CDR3 totals 14 residues. The DNA for the CDR3 is TGTGCCAGCACTGACGGGGGCTCTGGAAACACCATATATTTT. Its translation: CASTDGGSGNTIYF.

The genes are TRBV5-1 and TRBJ2-3; 10 bases align to TRBD2. The CDR3 sequence is 18 residues long. Germline CDR1 and CDR2: SGHRS and YFSETQ. J lost 2 bases, V lost 7 bases, and 16 bases had no gene match. The CDR3 reads CASYPRQSGGGYTDTQYF. CDR3 nucleotide sequence: TGCGCCAGCTACCCCCGGCAAAGCGGGGGGGGGTACACAGATACGCAGTATTTT.

This chain uses TRBV19 with TRBJ2-7; 7 bases agree with TRBD2. This CDR3 has 15 residues. Germline V gene sequence: CDR1 LNHDA, CDR2 SQIVND (reference sequence). J lost 4 bases, V lost 3 bases, and 9 bases had no gene match. The CDR3 protein is CASSMVPSGLYEQYF. The CDR3, as DNA: TGTGCCAGTAGTATGGTTCCTAGCGGCCTTTACGAGCAGTACTTC.

With regard to this clone: The sample carries other DNA sequences with the same CDR3. V is TRBV5-1 and J is TRBJ2-1, with 12 bases that match TRBD2. The trim removed 0 bases at V and 6 bases at J, leaving 1 base unmatched. The CDR3 consists of 15 residues. Germline V gene lookup returns CDR1 SGHRS and CDR2 YFSETQ. For the CDR3, the DNA is TGCGCCAGCAGCTTGGGGACTAGCGGGGCCAATGAGCAGTTCTTC. This sequence encodes CASSLGTSGANEQFF.

The chain joins TRBV30 to TRBJ2-7, with 7 positions matching TRBD1. CDR3 length: 14 amino acids. The germline gives CDR1 GTSNPN, CDR2 SVGIG (reference sequence). With 4 bases clipped from V and 0 bases from J, the junction kept 6 bases outside the gene matches. The CDR3 loop is CAWTRTGSSYEQYF. The CDR3 DNA sequence: TGTGCCTGGACAAGGACAGGCAGCTCCTACGAGCAGTACTTC.